The 16 T cell receptor beta chains below were found in one sample sequenced in a study of cytotoxic CD8 clonotypes in ibrutinib-treated CLL. Method: immunoSEQ multiplex PCR; TCRdb's copy keeps in-frame clones and lacks some. The sample carries hundreds of thousands of clones, about 61% recorded once. Here the sequenced sample was PBMCs, taken after 36 months of ibrutinib treatment. The receptors originated from a human donor with chronic lymphocytic leukemia.

The chain recombines TRBV7-8 with TRBJ1-2, with 8 bases lining up with TRBD1. Unmatched junction bases numbered 4, after V lost 5 bases and J lost 2 bases. The CDR3 totals 14 residues. Germline V lookup: CDR1 SGHVS, CDR2 FQNEAQ. For the CDR3, the DNA is TGTGCCAGCAGCCCTCGGACAGGGAACTATGGCTACACCTTC. This encodes CASSPRTGNYGYTF.

V usage is TRBV7-6 and J usage is TRBJ1-6; D gene ambiguous. The germline V gene has CDR1 SGHVS and CDR2 FNYEAQ. V lost 1 base and J lost 9, with 4 bases in between. The CDR3 is 12 residues long. CDR3 region: CASSLGASPLHF. CDR3 DNA: TGTGCCAGCAGCTTAGGGGCTTCACCCCTCCACTTT.

The chain joins TRBV28 to TRBJ1-3; D gene uncertain. Looked up from germline, CDR1 is MDHEN and CDR2 is SYDVKM. The CDR3 runs 15 residues. V lost 3 bases to trimming and J lost 0 bases, with 9 bases between them. The CDR3 is CASSLERASGNTIYF. CDR3 coding DNA: TGTGCCAGCAGTTTGGAAAGGGCCTCTGGAAACACCATATATTTT.

In its sample, this clone was seen once. The chain carries TRBV4-1 and TRBJ2-3; either TRBD1 or TRBD2 may supply D (5 bases each). V was cut by 0 bases and J by 2 bases, with 15 bases left in between. The CDR3 covers 17 residues. The V gene's germline CDR1 is MGHRA and CDR2 YSYEKL. CDR3 nucleotide sequence: TGCGCCAGCAGCCAAGATCGGCCGGGGCTCCTCACAGATACGCAGTATTTT. The encoded protein is CASSQDRPGLLTDTQYF.

Only a few counts were recorded for this clone. The rearrangement joins TRBV6-4 to TRBJ2-1, with D perhaps matching TRBD2 (5 bases). From germline, CDR1 is MRHNA and CDR2 SNTAGT. This CDR3 has 13 residues. The V gene lost 6 bases and the J gene lost 12 bases, with 18 bases spanning the gap. In DNA form, the CDR3 reads TGTGCCAGCAGCGAAGGCCGGGGTGGTGGGCAGTTCTTC. This translates into CASSEGRGGGQFF.

The genes are TRBV7-6 and TRBJ2-7; perhaps TRBD1 as D (6 bases). In germline, CDR1 is SGHVS, CDR2 FNYEAQ. The CDR3 spans 14 residues. V was cut by 1 base and J by 2 bases, with 9 bases left in between. In DNA, the CDR3 is TGTGCCAGCAGCTTAGGCAGGGGTCCCTACGAGCAGTACTTC. This encodes CASSLGRGPYEQYF.

The chain carries TRBV2 and TRBJ2-7; D may be TRBD2 (6 bases). V lost 7 bases to trimming and J lost 2 bases, with 12 bases between them. Germline CDR1 SNHLY, CDR2 FYNNEI. The CDR3 is 13 residues long. The CDR3 loop is CASNRERAYEQYF. The CDR3 region has the DNA TGTGCCAGCAACCGGGAGCGGGCCTACGAGCAGTACTTC.

This clone has only a few counts. The V and J genes are TRBV9 and TRBJ2-1, with 13 bases identical to TRBD2. Germline CDR1 is SGDLS and CDR2 is YYNGEE. The CDR3 runs 18 residues. The ends lost 0 bases at V and 1 base at J; junction bases unmatched: 4. Here the CDR3 DNA reads TGTGCCAGCAGCGTAGCTCCGGGACTAGCGGGATCCTACAATGAGCAGTTCTTC. Residues: CASSVAPGLAGSYNEQFF. The variable domain in full, with the rest retrieved from reference TRBV9 and TRBJ2-1, is DSGVTQTPKHLITATGQRVTLRCSPRSGDLSVYWYQQSLDQGLQFLIQYYNGEERAKGNILERFSAQQFPDLHSELNLSSLELGDSALYFCASSVAPGLAGSYNEQFFGPGTRLTVL.

This clone occurred a few times. The chain uses TRBV19 and TRBJ1-2; D remains ambiguous. This CDR3 is built from 12 residues. CDR1 LNHDA and CDR2 SQIVND come from the germline V gene (reference sequence). The ends were cut back, 9 bases at V and 2 bases at J, with 10 bases in the middle. The CDR3 bases are TGTGCCAGCGGTACAGAGAACTATGGCTACACCTTC. Translated: CASGTENYGYTF.

This clone appeared a single time. The chain recombines TRBV11-2 with TRBJ2-7, with 11 bases that match TRBD1. J lost 7 bases, V lost 3 bases, and 8 bases had no gene match. Germline V gene data show CDR1 as SGHAT and CDR2 as FQNNGV. This CDR3 is 15 amino acids long. CDR3 residues: CASSFPGTGGREQYF. CDR3 nucleotide sequence: TGTGCCAGCAGCTTCCCCGGGACAGGGGGTCGGGAGCAGTACTTC.

This clone was seen more than once but under ten times. The V gene is TRBV2, the J gene TRBJ1-3; no definite D call. The germline V gene has CDR1 SNHLY and CDR2 FYNNEI. V shed 9 bases and J shed 3 bases, with 15 bases lying between them. The CDR3 is 14 amino acids. The CDR3 nucleotides are TGTGCCAGGACCTCAACACGGATTGGAAACACCATATATTTT. Its protein is CARTSTRIGNTIYF.

This clone was picked up a small number of times. The gene calls are TRBV29-1 and TRBJ2-3, with D perhaps assigned TRBD1 or TRBD2 (5 bases each). Germline assignment: CDR1 SQVTM and CDR2 ANQGSEA. V lost 4 bases, J lost 5 bases, and 13 bases lay in between. The CDR3 has 13 residues. The CDR3 nucleotides are TGCAGCGTTGGAGGGGAGTTTGGAGATACGCAGTATTTT. Encoded protein: CSVGGEFGDTQYF.

This rearrangement joins TRBV9 to TRBJ1-3; 10 bases match TRBD1. J gave up 3 bases and V 0 bases, and 0 bases lay outside the gene matches. Per the germline V gene, CDR1 is SGDLS and CDR2 is YYNGEE. CDR3 length: 15 amino acids. CDR3 protein: CASSVGTGGGNTIYF. The CDR3 DNA follows: TGTGCCAGCAGCGTAGGGACAGGGGGTGGAAACACCATATATTTT.

This clone has just a few counts. The chain employs TRBV18 and TRBJ1-1; D call uncertain. Deletions cut 4 bases from V and 2 bases from J, with 5 bases between. Germline loops: CDR1 KGHSH, CDR2 LQKENI. CDR3 size: 12 residues. Written as DNA, the CDR3 is TGTGCCAGCTCACTATTAAACACTGAAGCTTTCTTT. The encoded protein is CASSLLNTEAFF.

The chain joins TRBV15 to TRBJ2-1; no clear D. The CDR3 extends over 14 amino acids. Per the germline V gene, CDR1 is LNHNV and CDR2 is YYDKDF (reference sequence). The V end was cut by 1 base, the J end by 13 bases, with 17 bases between. For the CDR3, the DNA is TGTGCCACCAGCAGAGTATGGGGTGACAAATCTCAGTTCTTC. Residues: CATSRVWGDKSQFF.

The rearrangement uses TRBV7-9 and TRBJ1-2, with TRBD1 matching 8 bases. Germline V gene lookup returns CDR1 SEHNR and CDR2 FQNEAQ (reference sequence). The J segment lost 5 bases and the V segment lost 6 bases, leaving 11 bases of the junction unmatched. The CDR3 runs 15 residues. The CDR3 sequence is CASRSDREKRYGYTF. CDR3 DNA: TGTGCCAGCAGGTCGGACAGGGAGAAAAGATATGGCTACACCTTC.